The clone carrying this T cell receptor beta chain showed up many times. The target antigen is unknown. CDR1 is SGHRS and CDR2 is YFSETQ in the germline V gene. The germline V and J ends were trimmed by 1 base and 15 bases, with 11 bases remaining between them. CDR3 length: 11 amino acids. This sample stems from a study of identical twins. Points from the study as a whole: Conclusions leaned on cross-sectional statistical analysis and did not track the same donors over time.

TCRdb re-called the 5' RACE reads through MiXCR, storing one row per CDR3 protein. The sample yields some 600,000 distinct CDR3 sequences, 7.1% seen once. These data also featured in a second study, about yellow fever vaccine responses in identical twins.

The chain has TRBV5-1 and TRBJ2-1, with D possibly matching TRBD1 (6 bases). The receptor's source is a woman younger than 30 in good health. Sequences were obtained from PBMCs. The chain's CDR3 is CASSLTGFLFF. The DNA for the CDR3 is TGCGCCAGCAGCTTGACAGGGTTTCTGTTCTTC.